This T cell receptor beta chain was documented in a study of T cells after yellow fever vaccination. Study findings and constraints: Peak timing came faster in the weaker secondary response, day 5 versus 15.

Each CDR3 protein is one row after TCRdb ran MiXCR on the 5' RACE reads. The table lists about 630,000 distinct CDR3 sequences, around an eighth of them singletons. In the case of this clonotype: Its antigen is unknown.

This CDR3 has 15 amino acids. The V and J ends lost 5 bases and 1 base respectively, with 12 bases between them. This sequence joins TRBV12-3 or TRBV12-4 and TRBJ1-5; possible D gene TRBD1, 6 bases. The receptor was derived from a man aged 30-40 years who received the YFV17D yellow fever vaccine. Source: PBMCs, taken on the day of the yellow fever booster vaccination. CDR3 protein: CASSQTGLSNQPQHF. Here the CDR3 DNA reads TGTGCCAGCAGTCAAACAGGGCTAAGCAATCAGCCCCAGCATTTT.